The clone carrying this TCR beta chain was counted at least ten times. The record originates from a study of T cells in Graves' hyperthyroidism and ophthalmopathy. The overall study: Blood was drawn when the patient was first diagnosed and still untreated.

Regions amplified from RNA transcripts were the TCR beta CDR3 regions. TCR CDR3 underwent first-round RT-PCR with the HTBI primer set. TCRdb reprocessed the multiplex PCR reads with MiXCR, giving one entry per CDR3 protein. The repertoire holds some 350,000 distinct CDR3 sequences, over 12% seen once, with around 20% in the top ten. Germline values: CDR1 SEHNR, CDR2 FQNEAQ (reference sequence). V lost 2 bases and J lost 9, with 11 bases in between. There are 13 residues in the CDR3. Criteria for exclusion of patients were uncontrolled infection, other autoimmune disease, pregnancy or lactation. Orbital computed tomography, thyroid ultrasound, serum thyroxine and TRAb, and clinical symptoms together informed the diagnoses.

The rearrangement joins TRBV7-9 to TRBJ2-1; D not certain. The clonotype originates from a woman aged 55-70 years with Graves' ophthalmopathy. Sequenced input: blood. The CDR3 bases are TGTGCCAGCAGCTTAAAGGGTGAGAGTGAGCAGTTCTTC. Protein sequence: CASSLKGESEQFF.